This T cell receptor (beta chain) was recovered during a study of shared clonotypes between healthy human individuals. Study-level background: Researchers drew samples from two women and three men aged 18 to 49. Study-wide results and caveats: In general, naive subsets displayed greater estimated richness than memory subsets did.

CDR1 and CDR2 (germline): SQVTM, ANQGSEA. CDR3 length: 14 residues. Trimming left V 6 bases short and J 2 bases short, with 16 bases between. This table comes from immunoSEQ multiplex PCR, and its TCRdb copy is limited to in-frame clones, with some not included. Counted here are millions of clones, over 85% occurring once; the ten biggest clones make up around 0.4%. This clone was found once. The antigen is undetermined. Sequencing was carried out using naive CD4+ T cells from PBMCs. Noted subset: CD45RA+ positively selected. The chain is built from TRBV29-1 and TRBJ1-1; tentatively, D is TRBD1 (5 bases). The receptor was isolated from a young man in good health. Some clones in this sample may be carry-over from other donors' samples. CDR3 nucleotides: TGCAGCGTCCAGGGCCTAGGAGTAAACACTGAAGCTTTCTTT. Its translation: CSVQGLGVNTEAFF.